This T cell receptor (beta chain) was sequenced in a study of cytomegalovirus exposure and HLA in healthy donors. This CDR3 comprises 14 residues. Per germline, CDR1 LGHNA and CDR2 YNFKEQ. V was shortened by 4 bases and J by 6 bases, with 15 bases between the two germline ends. PCR was performed using 60 Vbeta and 13 Jbeta primers. Repertoires were generated with immunoSEQ multiplex PCR, while TCRdb's copy carries only in-frame clones and drops some. The sample features tens of thousands of clones, with about 10% in its top ten. To note about this clone: Its target is not known.

Findings and limits, study-wide: In an earlier analysis, in about 530 donors, most V segments appeared productive either ~90% or ~30% of the time. It was confirmed in vitro that a few of the CMV-associated chains were specific for CMV antigens.

The sequenced sample consisted of PBMCs. V gene TRBV4-2 combines with J gene TRBJ1-1; D perhaps matches TRBD1 (6 bases). This clonotype originated in a woman aged 50 to 65 in good health and CMV-seropositive. In DNA form, the CDR3 reads TGTGCCAGCAGCCCCAGGGGTTTATTATCTGAAGCTTTCTTT. Protein: CASSPRGLLSEAFF.